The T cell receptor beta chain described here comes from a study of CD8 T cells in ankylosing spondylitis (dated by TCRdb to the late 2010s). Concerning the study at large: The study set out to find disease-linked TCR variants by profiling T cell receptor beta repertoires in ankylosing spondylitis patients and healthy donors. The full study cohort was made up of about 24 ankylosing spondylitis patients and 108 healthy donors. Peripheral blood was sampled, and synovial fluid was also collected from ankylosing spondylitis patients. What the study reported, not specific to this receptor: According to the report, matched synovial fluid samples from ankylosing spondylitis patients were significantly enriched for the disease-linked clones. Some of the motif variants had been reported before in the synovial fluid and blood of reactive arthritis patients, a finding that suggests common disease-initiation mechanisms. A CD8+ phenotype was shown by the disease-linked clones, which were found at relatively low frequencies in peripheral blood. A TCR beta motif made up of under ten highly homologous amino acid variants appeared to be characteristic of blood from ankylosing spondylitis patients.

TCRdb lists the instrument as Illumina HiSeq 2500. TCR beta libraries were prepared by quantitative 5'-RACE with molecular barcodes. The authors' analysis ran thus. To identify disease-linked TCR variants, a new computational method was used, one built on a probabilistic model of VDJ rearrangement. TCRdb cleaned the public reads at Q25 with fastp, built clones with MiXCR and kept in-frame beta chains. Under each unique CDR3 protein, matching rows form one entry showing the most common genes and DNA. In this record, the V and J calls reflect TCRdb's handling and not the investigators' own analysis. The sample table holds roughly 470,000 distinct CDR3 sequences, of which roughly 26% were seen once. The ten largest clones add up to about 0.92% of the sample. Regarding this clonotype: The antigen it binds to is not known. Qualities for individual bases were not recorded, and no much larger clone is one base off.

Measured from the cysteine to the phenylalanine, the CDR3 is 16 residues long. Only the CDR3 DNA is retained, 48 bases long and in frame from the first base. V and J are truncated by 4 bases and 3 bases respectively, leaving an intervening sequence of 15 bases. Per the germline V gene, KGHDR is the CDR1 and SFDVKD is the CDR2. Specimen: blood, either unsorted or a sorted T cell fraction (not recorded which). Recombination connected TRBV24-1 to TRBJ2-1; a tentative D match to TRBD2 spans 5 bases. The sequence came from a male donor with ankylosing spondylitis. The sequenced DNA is TGTGCCACCAGTGACCGAGGACGGGGAGTCTACAATGAGCAGTTCTTC. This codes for CATSDRGRGVYNEQFF.